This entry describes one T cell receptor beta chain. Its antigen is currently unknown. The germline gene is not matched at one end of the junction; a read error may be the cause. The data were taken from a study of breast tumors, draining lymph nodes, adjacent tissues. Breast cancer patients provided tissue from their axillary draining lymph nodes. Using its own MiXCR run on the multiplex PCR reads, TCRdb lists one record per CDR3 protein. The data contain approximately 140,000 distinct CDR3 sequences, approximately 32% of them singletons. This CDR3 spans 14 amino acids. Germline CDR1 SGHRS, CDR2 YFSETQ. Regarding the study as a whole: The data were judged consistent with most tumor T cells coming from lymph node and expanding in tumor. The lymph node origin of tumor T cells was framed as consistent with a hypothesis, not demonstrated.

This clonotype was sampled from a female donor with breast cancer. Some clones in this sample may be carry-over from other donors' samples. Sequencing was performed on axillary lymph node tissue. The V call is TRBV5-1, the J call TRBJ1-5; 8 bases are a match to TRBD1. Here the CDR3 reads CASKGTGDNQPQHF. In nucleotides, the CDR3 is TGTGCCAGCAAGGGGACAGGAGACAATCAGCCCCAGCATTTT. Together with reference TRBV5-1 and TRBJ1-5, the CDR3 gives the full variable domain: KAGVTQTPRYLIKTRGQQVTLSCSPISGHRSVSWYQQTPGQGLQFLFEYFSETQRNKGNFPGRFSGRQFSNSRSEMNVSTLELGDSALYLCASKGTGDNQPQHFGDGTRLSIL.